The 17 T cell receptor beta chains below all came from one sample that was sequenced in a study of blood T cell repertoires in COVID-19. Some clones are missing from TCRdb's copy, which holds only in-frame ones; the method was immunoSEQ multiplex PCR. The table includes over 25,000 clones, 85% to 90% detected once. Sequenced: peripheral blood. The receptors originated from a human donor with active COVID-19. The donor label of this sample is uncertain.

This chain links TRBV5-4 with TRBJ1-2; D may be TRBD1 (5 bases). Trimming cost V 7 bases and J 3 bases, with 10 bases left between them. This CDR3 is 12 amino acids long. Per germline, CDR1 SGHNT and CDR2 YYREEE (reference sequence). CDR3 nucleotide sequence: TGTGCCAGCTCGGGGGAAGACTATGGCTACACCTTC. Translation gives CASSGEDYGYTF.

The chain has TRBV9 and TRBJ2-5; 8 bases are a match to TRBD2. V shed 3 bases, J shed 10 bases, and the junction held 8 bases outside the gene matches. Germline-derived CDR1 and CDR2 are SGDLS and YYNGEE. The CDR3 is 13 residues long. The CDR3 DNA reads TGTGCCAGCAGCGCGGGACTAGTGGGGGACCAGTACTTC. Encoded protein: CASSAGLVGDQYF.

CDR3 protein: CASSLSSNRNTIYF. For the CDR3, the DNA is TGTGCCAGCAGCTTATCCTCCAACCGGAACACCATATATTTT. The rearrangement joins TRBV7-2 to TRBJ1-3; no firm D call. The germline V and J ends were trimmed by 2 bases and 7 bases, with 12 bases remaining between them. This CDR3 contains 14 residues. Germline CDR1 SGHTA, CDR2 FQGNSA.

V usage is TRBV9 and J usage is TRBJ2-5; 10 bases line up with TRBD2. The CDR3 runs to 17 residues. Germline CDR1 is SGDLS and CDR2 is YYNGEE. Unmatched junction bases numbered 10, after V lost 0 bases and J lost 5 bases. CDR3 amino acids: CASSVAPGAGGGETQYF. The DNA of the CDR3 is TGTGCCAGCAGCGTAGCCCCAGGAGCGGGGGGGGGCGAGACCCAGTACTTC.

The chain joins TRBV5-1 to TRBJ2-3; the match to TRBD2 covers 8 bases. The CDR3 loop spans 15 amino acids. With V trimmed by 3 bases and J by 5 bases, 8 bases remained unmatched. CDR1 and CDR2 (germline): SGHRS, YFSETQ. CDR3 DNA: TGCGCCAGCAGCTCCTCGGGGGGGCGAAAAGATACGCAGTATTTT. Protein: CASSSSGGRKDTQYF. Based on the CDR3 plus reference TRBV5-1 and TRBJ2-3, the full variable domain is KAGVTQTPRYLIKTRGQQVTLSCSPISGHRSVSWYQQTPGQGLQFLFEYFSETQRNKGNFPGRFSGRQFSNSRSEMNVSTLELGDSALYLCASSSSGGRKDTQYFGPGTRLTVL.

The chain joins TRBV29-1 to TRBJ1-5; 8 nucleotides align to TRBD1. The CDR3 consists of 13 residues. V dropped 6 bases and J dropped 4; count of bases not matched to a gene: 5. CDR1 SQVTM and CDR2 ANQGSEA come from the germline V gene. As DNA, the CDR3 is TGCAGCGTGGCGACAGGGGTAAATCAGCCCCAGCATTTT. It specifies CSVATGVNQPQHF.

The chain has TRBV18 and TRBJ2-1; the D gene is possibly TRBD2 (8 bases). Germline CDR1 KGHSH, CDR2 LQKENI. The CDR3 is 17 residues long. Between the trimmed V and J ends, which lost 0 bases and 8 bases, there was a span of 20 bases. CDR3 nucleotides: TGTGCCAGCTCACCACCGGCCACGGTCGGGAGGGGGCATGAGCAGTTCTTC. Protein: CASSPPATVGRGHEQFF.

This clone was seen once. The chain carries TRBV12-3 or TRBV12-4 and TRBJ2-5; D is uncertain. The CDR3 is 13 residues long. The V end was cut by 5 bases, the J end by 1 base, with 8 bases between. The CDR3 spells CASSPRPQETQYF. As DNA, the CDR3 is TGTGCCAGCAGTCCCAGGCCCCAAGAGACCCAGTACTTC.

As DNA, the CDR3 is TGTGCCAGTAGTATGCCGGCGGACACCGGGGAGCTGTTTTTT. This gives the protein CASSMPADTGELFF. The V call is TRBV19, the J call TRBJ2-2; D is undetermined. Trimming left V 3 bases short and J 3 bases short, with 8 bases between. In germline, CDR1 is LNHDA, CDR2 SQIVND (reference sequence). This CDR3 comprises 14 residues.

The chain combines TRBV11-3 with TRBJ1-1, with D maybe TRBD1 (5 bases). V was cut by 1 base and J by 3 bases, with 9 bases left in between. This CDR3 is 14 amino acids long. Germline values: CDR1 SGHNT, CDR2 YENEEA. CDR3 DNA sequence: TGTGCCAGCAGCTTAGGCAGGGCGGACACTGAAGCTTTCTTT. It is translated as CASSLGRADTEAFF.

This CDR3 is CASSQDRWREAFF. CDR3 in DNA: TGCGCCAGCAGCCAAGATCGGTGGAGGGAAGCTTTCTTT. The J gene is TRBJ1-1, the V gene TRBV4-3; D is unresolved. The CDR3 contains 13 residues. With 0 bases removed from V and 8 bases from J, the gap between germline ends came to 10 bases. CDR1 and CDR2 from the germline V gene are LGHNA and YSLEER.

The chain is built from TRBV4-2 and TRBJ2-7; 8 bases are a match to TRBD1. This CDR3 is 14 amino acids long. Trimming at V came to 10 bases and at J to 0 bases, leaving 8 bases not matched to a gene. Germline values: CDR1 LGHNA, CDR2 YNFKEQ. The CDR3 DNA sequence: TGTGCCACGGGTGCCGGGACAGGCTCCTACGAGCAGTACTTC. This sequence encodes CATGAGTGSYEQYF.

The V and J genes are TRBV9 and TRBJ2-7, with D possibly TRBD2 on 5 matching bases. Germline V gene data show CDR1 as SGDLS and CDR2 as YYNGEE. CDR3 size: 15 residues. V dropped 2 bases and J dropped 2 bases, with 14 bases sitting between them. Here the CDR3 reads CASSVLAEGPYEQYF. The CDR3 bases are TGTGCCAGCAGCGTCCTAGCCGAGGGCCCCTACGAGCAGTACTTC. The whole variable domain, filled in from reference TRBV9 and TRBJ2-7, reads DSGVTQTPKHLITATGQRVTLRCSPRSGDLSVYWYQQSLDQGLQFLIQYYNGEERAKGNILERFSAQQFPDLHSELNLSSLELGDSALYFCASSVLAEGPYEQYFGPGTRLTVT.

This rearrangement joins TRBV11-1 to TRBJ2-7; 9 bases fit TRBD1. Trimming took 5 bases from V and 5 from J; bases not matched to a gene: 13. The germline V gene has CDR1 SGHAT and CDR2 FQDESV (reference sequence). The CDR3 covers 16 residues. CDR3 in DNA: TGTGCCAGCAGCCCCCCGGTAAGGACAGGGGCTCACGAGCAGTACTTC. As protein: CASSPPVRTGAHEQYF.

The genes are TRBV5-1 and TRBJ2-3; TRBD2 agrees at 8 bases. This CDR3 comprises 15 residues. Looked up from germline, CDR1 is SGHRS and CDR2 is YFSETQ. Germline trimming cut 3 bases from V and 4 bases from J; bases unmatched to any gene: 7. CDR3 coding DNA: TGCGCCAGCAGCTATTACGGGGGGGCCGCAGATACGCAGTATTTT. The encoded protein is CASSYYGGAADTQYF.

The genes are TRBV4-1 and TRBJ1-2; tentatively, D is TRBD1 (6 bases). The CDR3 spans 15 residues. The V and J ends lost 2 bases and 7 bases respectively, with 17 bases between them. The V gene's germline CDR1 is MGHRA and CDR2 YSYEKL. This chain's CDR3 is CASSQPTHRVSGYTF. The CDR3, as DNA: TGCGCCAGCAGCCAACCTACACACAGGGTTAGTGGCTACACCTTC.

CDR3 nucleotide sequence: TGTGCCAGCAGCTTCTCAGGGGCCCGCACAGATACGCAGTATTTT. This translates into CASSFSGARTDTQYF. The chain employs TRBV7-3 and TRBJ2-3; weak D call: TRBD1 (6 bases). Germline CDR1 SGHTA, CDR2 FQGTGA. Trimming removed 3 bases at V and 1 base at J, with 11 bases between. The CDR3 totals 15 residues.